The TCR beta chain under discussion was sequenced for a study of blood T cell repertoires in COVID-19. As for the study in general: The United States, Italy and Spain provided the acute and convalescent COVID-19 samples. Sample material is recorded as cDNA or gDNA derived from T cells, B-cell-depleted T cells, or PBMCs.

This study enrolled people aged 18 to 89 from approximately 24 US geographic areas. Authors' methods: By means of reference gene primer amplification, nucleated cell counts were estimated. Generated by immunoSEQ multiplex PCR, the TCRdb table keeps only in-frame clones and is missing some. V and J calls and clone size follow that table, whereas D and trimming were derived from the DNA. The sample carries under 200,000 clones, roughly 87% recorded once. In germline, CDR1 is SNHLY, CDR2 FYNNEI. This CDR3 is 17 amino acids long. V was clipped by 3 bases and J by 0 bases, with 14 bases between them. The gene calls are TRBV2 and TRBJ2-2; maybe TRBD1 (6 bases). This TCR was sampled from a woman aged 50 to 60 who had recovered from COVID-19. The material sequenced was PBMCs or T cells enriched from blood (not recorded which). The CDR3 spells CASSDPRDNANTGELFF. The CDR3 nucleotides are TGTGCCAGCAGTGACCCCCGGGACAACGCGAACACCGGGGAGCTGTTTTTT.